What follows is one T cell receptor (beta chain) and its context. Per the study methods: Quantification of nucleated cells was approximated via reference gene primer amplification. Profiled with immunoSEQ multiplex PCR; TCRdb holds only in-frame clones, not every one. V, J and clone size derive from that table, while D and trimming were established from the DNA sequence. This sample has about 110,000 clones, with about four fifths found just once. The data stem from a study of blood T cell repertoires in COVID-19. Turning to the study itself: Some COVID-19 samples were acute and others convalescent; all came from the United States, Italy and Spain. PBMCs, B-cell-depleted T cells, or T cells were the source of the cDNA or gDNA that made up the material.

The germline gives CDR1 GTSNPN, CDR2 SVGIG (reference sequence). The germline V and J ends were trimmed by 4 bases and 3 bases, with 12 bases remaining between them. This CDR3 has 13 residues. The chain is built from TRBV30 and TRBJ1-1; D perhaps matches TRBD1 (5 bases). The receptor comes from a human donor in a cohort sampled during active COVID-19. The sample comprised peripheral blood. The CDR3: CAWTQGFDTEAFF. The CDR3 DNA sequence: TGTGCCTGGACCCAGGGTTTTGACACTGAAGCTTTCTTT.